This T cell receptor beta chain was sequenced for a study of blood T cell repertoires in COVID-19. Assay: immunoSEQ multiplex PCR; the TCRdb copy retains only in-frame clones and omits some. The table has fewer than 300,000 clones, over 65% seen once. The CDR3 consists of 14 residues. CDR1 is SGHVS and CDR2 is FQNEAQ in the germline V gene. V shed 3 bases and J 4 bases; nucleotides not matched to a gene: 2. The chain has TRBV7-8 and TRBJ2-5, with 10 bases identical to TRBD2. The source is a woman of 80 years or more with acute or convalescent COVID-19. The source material was peripheral blood. Here the CDR3 reads CASSLSGGVETQYF. CDR3 nucleotides: TGTGCCAGCAGCTTGAGCGGGGGGGTAGAGACCCAGTACTTC.